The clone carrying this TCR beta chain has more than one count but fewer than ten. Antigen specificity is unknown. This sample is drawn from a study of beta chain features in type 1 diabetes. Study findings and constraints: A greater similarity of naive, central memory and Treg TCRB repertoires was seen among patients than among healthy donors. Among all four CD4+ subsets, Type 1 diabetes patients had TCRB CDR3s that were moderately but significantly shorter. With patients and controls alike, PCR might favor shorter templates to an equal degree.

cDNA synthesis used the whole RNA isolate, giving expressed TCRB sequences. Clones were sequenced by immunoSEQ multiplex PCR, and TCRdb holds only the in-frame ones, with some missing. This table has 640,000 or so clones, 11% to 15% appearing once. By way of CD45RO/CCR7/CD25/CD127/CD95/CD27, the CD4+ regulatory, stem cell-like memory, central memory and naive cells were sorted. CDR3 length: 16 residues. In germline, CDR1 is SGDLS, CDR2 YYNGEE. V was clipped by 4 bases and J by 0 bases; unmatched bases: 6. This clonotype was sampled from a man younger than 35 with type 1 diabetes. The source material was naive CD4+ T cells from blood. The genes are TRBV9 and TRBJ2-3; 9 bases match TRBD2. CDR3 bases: TGTGCCAGCAGCACGTCTAGCGGGGTTAGCACAGATACGCAGTATTTT. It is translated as CASSTSSGVSTDTQYF.